These 8 T cell receptor beta chains were sequenced from one sample in a study of T cell repertoires in cytomegalovirus infection. TCRdb reprocessed the reads with MiXCR, giving one entry per CDR3 protein. The sample has some 390,000 distinct CDR3 sequences, around a sixth seen once. The sequenced sample consisted of PBMCs. Every receptor here comes from a human donor in good health (CMV status not recorded). Some clones in this sample may be carry-over from other donors' samples.

This clonotype has a handful of counts. The chain recombines TRBV11-3 with TRBJ2-7; 7 nucleotides align to TRBD1. V lost 5 bases to trimming and J lost 4 bases; unmatched junction nucleotides: 5. CDR3 size: 13 residues. Germline CDR1 is SGHNT and CDR2 is YENEEA. CDR3 in amino acids: CASSPGQDYEQYV. The CDR3 DNA reads as TGTGCCAGCAGCCCAGGACAGGATTACGAGCAGTACGTC.

There are many counts of this clonotype. The rearrangement joins TRBV12-3 or TRBV12-4 to TRBJ2-1; 10 nucleotides line up with TRBD2. The CDR3 runs 15 residues. This CDR3 reads CAILLGLAGVDEQFF. The DNA of the CDR3 is TGTGCAATTCTACTAGGTCTAGCGGGAGTGGATGAGCAGTTCTTC.

The V call is TRBV20-1, the J call TRBJ2-3; TRBD2 matches at 16 bases. Per the germline V gene, CDR1 is DFQATT and CDR2 is SNEGSKA (reference sequence). V was pared by 4 bases and J by 3 bases, with 13 bases of the junction left unmatched. The CDR3 runs to 19 residues. CDR3 nucleotide sequence: TGCAGTGCTACTGGGCCGGGACTAGCGGGGGGGCGTGGGACAGATACGCAGTATTTT. Residues: CSATGPGLAGGRGTDTQYF.

Notes on this clonotype: A much larger clone sits a single nucleotide away, making a read error possible. This rearrangement joins TRBV7-2 to TRBJ2-3; D is uncertain. Trimming removed 1 base at V and 5 bases at J, with 10 bases between. The CDR3 length is 14 residues. Germline values: CDR1 SGHTA, CDR2 FQGNSA. This chain's CDR3 is CASSLGWWGDTQYF. For the CDR3, the DNA is TGTGCCAGCAGCTTAGGCTGGTGGGGAGATACGCAGTATTTT. Full variable domain (remainder filled in from reference TRBV7-2 and TRBJ2-3): GAGVSQSPSNKVTEKGKDVELRCDPISGHTALYWYRQSLGQGLEFLIYFQGNSAPDKSGLPSDRFSAERTGGSVSTLTIQRTQQEDSAVYLCASSLGWWGDTQYFGPGTRLTVL.

In the case of this clonotype: It may be a read error: a sequence one base away is much more abundant. V and J are TRBV24-1 and TRBJ1-1; no reliable D call. Deletions cut 4 bases from V and 0 bases from J, with 14 bases between. The CDR3 is made up of 16 amino acids. Germline CDR1 and CDR2: KGHDR and SFDVKD. The DNA of the CDR3 is TGTGCCACCAGTGACTCTAGGTCACTTCTGAACACTGAAGCTTTCTTT. Residues: CATSDSRSLLNTEAFF.

The table lists this clonotype with a few counts. The CDR3 is CAISASRGLNEKLFF. CDR3 DNA: TGTGCCATCAGTGCTTCGCGGGGCCTTAATGAAAAACTGTTTTTT. V is TRBV10-3 and J is TRBJ1-4; a weak D match, TRBD1 (5 bases). Trimming took 4 bases from V and 4 from J, leaving 13 bases between them. CDR3 length: 15 amino acids. Per germline, CDR1 ENHRY and CDR2 SYGVKD.

This clonotype was detected many times. The chain recombines TRBV7-2 with TRBJ2-1, with D uncertain. Germline CDR1 is SGHTA and CDR2 is FQGNSA. The CDR3 contains 15 residues. V lost 1 base and J lost 5, with 12 bases in between. CDR3 bases: TGTGCCAGCAGCTTAGAGGATTTTCCAAACAATGAGCAGTTCTTC. Translating it yields CASSLEDFPNNEQFF.

This clonotype came up a few times. The rearrangement uses TRBV10-3 and TRBJ2-7; D unclear. With 0 bases removed from V and 4 bases from J, the gap between germline ends came to 16 bases. The CDR3 consists of 16 residues. CDR1 and CDR2 from the germline V gene are ENHRY and SYGVKD. The CDR3 sequence is CAISESIVRKPYEQYF. DNA of the CDR3: TGTGCCATCAGTGAGTCGATAGTCAGGAAACCTTACGAGCAGTACTTC.